This entry lists 7 T cell receptor beta chains sequenced from one sample in a study of T cell responses to AZD1222 COVID-19 vaccine. The protocol was immunoSEQ multiplex PCR, while the TCRdb copy is restricted to in-frame clones and leaves out a portion. The sample yields about 270,000 clones, around 93% seen once. Material: peripheral blood, obtained 28 days after the second AZD1222 dose. These receptors were collected from an adult who received the AZD1222 COVID-19 vaccine.

The rearrangement uses TRBV2 and TRBJ1-1; no firm D call. The CDR3 runs 13 residues. In germline, CDR1 is SNHLY, CDR2 FYNNEI. The germline V and J ends were trimmed by 6 bases and 1 base, with 9 bases remaining between them. The CDR3 loop is CASRLGPNTEAFF. The CDR3 DNA is TGTGCCAGCAGGCTAGGGCCGAACACTGAAGCTTTCTTT.

This chain links TRBV28 with TRBJ2-1; the match to TRBD2 covers 10 bases. Germline trimming cut 3 bases from V and 7 bases from J; bases unmatched to any gene: 9. The CDR3 loop spans 16 amino acids. CDR1 is MDHEN and CDR2 is SYDVKM in the germline V gene. The CDR3 DNA sequence: TGTGCCAGCAGTTTCCCAGCGGGAGGGCCGGGTAATGAGCAGTTCTTC. This codes for CASSFPAGGPGNEQFF.

Remarks on this clone: Different DNA sequences within this sample yield the same CDR3. The rearrangement joins TRBV28 to TRBJ1-2; D gene unclear. The V gene's germline CDR1 is MDHEN and CDR2 SYDVKM. This CDR3 has 12 residues. V was trimmed by 1 base and J by 5 bases, leaving 5 bases between them. In DNA form, the CDR3 reads TGTGCCAGCAGTTTATCAGATTATGGCTACACCTTC. Amino acids: CASSLSDYGYTF.

Comments on this clone: Other DNA sequences of this sample code for an identical CDR3. The rearrangement links TRBV7-9 to TRBJ1-3; D gene ambiguous. Per germline, CDR1 SEHNR and CDR2 FQNEAQ (reference sequence). This CDR3 has 13 residues. V was cut by 4 bases and J by 2 bases, with 6 bases left in between. CDR3 DNA sequence: TGTGCCAGCAGCTCTGGCCCTGGAAACACCATATATTTT. It translates to CASSSGPGNTIYF.

The genes are TRBV12-3 or TRBV12-4 and TRBJ2-1, with D unclear. Trimming took 1 base from V and 14 from J, leaving 9 bases between them. This CDR3 is built from 11 residues. The CDR3 protein is CASSLGTTEFF. For the CDR3, the DNA is TGTGCCAGCAGTTTAGGAACAACCGAGTTCTTC.

This clone was counted once. V is TRBV5-4 and J is TRBJ2-7; no reliable D call. The V gene lost 1 base and the J gene lost 3 bases, with 8 bases spanning the gap. Germline CDR1 and CDR2: SGHNT and YYREEE (reference sequence). CDR3 length equals 13 residues. The CDR3 is CASSLKDGYEQYF. CDR3 nucleotides: TGTGCCAGCAGCTTGAAGGACGGCTACGAGCAGTACTTC.

V and J are TRBV13 and TRBJ2-7; D perhaps matches TRBD1 (7 bases). The CDR3 has 19 amino acids. Germline loops: CDR1 PRHDT, CDR2 FYEKMQ (reference sequence). Trimming took off 1 base at V and 0 bases at J, with 22 bases between the two ends. The CDR3 coding sequence is TGTGCCAGCAGCTTAGAAGGTCTCAGGGGGGACCCGAGCTCCTACGAGCAGTACTTC. This gives the protein CASSLEGLRGDPSSYEQYF.